The rows below give T cell receptor beta chains drawn from one sample of a study of blood T cell repertoires in COVID-19. Repertoires were generated with immunoSEQ multiplex PCR, while TCRdb's copy carries only in-frame clones and drops some. The table lists around 400,000 clones, approximately 90% of them singletons. Sequenced sample: PBMCs or T cells enriched from blood (not recorded which). These receptors were obtained from a woman between 40 and 55 years old who had been exposed to COVID-19. Both conserved end residues are part of each CDR3. Fields, in order: clone size, J gene, V gene, D gene, CDR3 DNA, CDR3 protein. D genes are given only for firm matches. Size is omitted from some rows. Given values are once, few, many or a class for expanded clones.

clone size: NA; J gene: TRBJ1-2; V gene: TRBV12-3/TRBV12-4; D gene: NA; CDR3 DNA: TGTGCCAGCAGAACAGGCGCTGGTGGCTACACCTTC; CDR3 protein: CASRTGAGGYTF
clone size: NA; J gene: TRBJ1-2; V gene: TRBV11-2; D gene: NA; CDR3 DNA: TGTGCCAGCAGCTTAGATCAGGGCCTAGGCTATGGCTACACCTTC; CDR3 protein: CASSLDQGLGYGYTF
clone size: NA; J gene: TRBJ1-5; V gene: TRBV6-5; D gene: NA; CDR3 DNA: TGTGCCAGCTTCCTTGACATTTATAGCAATCAGCCCCAGCATTTT; CDR3 protein: CASFLDIYSNQPQHF
clone size: NA; J gene: TRBJ2-7; V gene: TRBV11-3; D gene: NA; CDR3 DNA: TGTGCCAGCAGCTTGGGGGGAGTACATACGCCGGGGCAGTTCGAGCAGTACTTC; CDR3 protein: CASSLGGVHTPGQFEQYF
clone size: NA; J gene: TRBJ1-3; V gene: TRBV18; D gene: NA; CDR3 DNA: TGTGCCAGCTCACCACCGTCGAGAAATACTGGAAACACCATATATTTT; CDR3 protein: CASSPPSRNTGNTIYF
clone size: NA; J gene: TRBJ2-7; V gene: TRBV7-2; D gene: TRBD1; CDR3 DNA: TGTGCCAGCAGCTTAACGGACAGGGTGTCTTACGAGCAGTACTTC; CDR3 protein: CASSLTDRVSYEQYF
clone size: NA; J gene: TRBJ1-5; V gene: TRBV12-5; D gene: TRBD1; CDR3 DNA: TGTGCTAGTGGTTTGGTACGGAAGGACAGGGACTTGATGGCAGATCAGCCCCAGCATTTT; CDR3 protein: CASGLVRKDRDLMADQPQHF
clone size: NA; J gene: TRBJ2-3; V gene: TRBV15; D gene: NA; CDR3 DNA: TGTGCCACCCAAACATCTAGTATCAGTTTAACTAGCACAGATACGCAGTATTTT; CDR3 protein: CATQTSSISLTSTDTQYF
clone size: NA; J gene: TRBJ1-2; V gene: TRBV15; D gene: TRBD1; CDR3 DNA: TGTGCCACCAGCAGAGGGGAACAGGGGGCGACCTATGGCTACACCTTC; CDR3 protein: CATSRGEQGATYGYTF
clone size: NA; J gene: TRBJ2-1; V gene: TRBV5-1; D gene: NA; CDR3 DNA: TGCGCCAGCAGCTGGACAGGGAGGGATGAGCAGTTCTTC; CDR3 protein: CASSWTGRDEQFF
clone size: NA; J gene: TRBJ2-3; V gene: TRBV30; D gene: NA; CDR3 DNA: TGTGCCTGGAGCGCACCCAGGGGGGTGCGCAATACGCAGTATTTT; CDR3 protein: CAWSAPRGVRNTQYF
clone size: NA; J gene: TRBJ1-1; V gene: TRBV7-8; D gene: NA; CDR3 DNA: TGTGCCAGCAGCTCGGGACAAATCATGAACACTGAAGCTTTCTTT; CDR3 protein: CASSSGQIMNTEAFF
clone size: NA; J gene: TRBJ1-2; V gene: TRBV7-9; D gene: NA; CDR3 DNA: TGTGCCAGCAGTTATACGACGGCGGAGAACTATGGCTACACCTTC; CDR3 protein: CASSYTTAENYGYTF
clone size: NA; J gene: TRBJ2-7; V gene: TRBV5-1; D gene: TRBD1; CDR3 DNA: TGCGCCAGCAGCTTAAGGGACAGAGCTTACGAGCAGTACTTC; CDR3 protein: CASSLRDRAYEQYF
clone size: NA; J gene: TRBJ1-2; V gene: TRBV19; D gene: NA; CDR3 DNA: TGTGCCAGTAGCTTGGACGGGACATACTATGGCTACACCTTC; CDR3 protein: CASSLDGTYYGYTF
clone size: NA; J gene: TRBJ2-7; V gene: TRBV6-5; D gene: TRBD1; CDR3 DNA: TGTGCCAGCAGTTACCCGGGACAGGGTAAAACCTACGAGCAGTACTTC; CDR3 protein: CASSYPGQGKTYEQYF
clone size: NA; J gene: TRBJ1-1; V gene: TRBV3-1/TRBV3-2; D gene: TRBD1; CDR3 DNA: TGTGCCAGCAGCTACAGGGGCGGGTACACTGAAGCTTTCTTT; CDR3 protein: CASSYRGGYTEAFF
clone size: NA; J gene: TRBJ2-5; V gene: TRBV5-8; D gene: NA; CDR3 DNA: TGTGCCAGCAGCTTGTGGGGGCAGGGTGCTTCCCAAGAGACCCAGTACTTC; CDR3 protein: CASSLWGQGASQETQYF
clone size: NA; J gene: TRBJ1-1; V gene: TRBV5-1; D gene: NA; CDR3 DNA: TGCGCCAGCAGCTTGGATACACAGGGAGCCCTTTTAACTGAAGCTTTCTTT; CDR3 protein: CASSLDTQGALLTEAFF
clone size: NA; J gene: TRBJ1-2; V gene: TRBV5-1; D gene: NA; CDR3 DNA: TGCGCCAGCAGCACCGGACAGTCTAACTATGGCTACACCTTC; CDR3 protein: CASSTGQSNYGYTF
clone size: NA; J gene: TRBJ2-7; V gene: TRBV4-1; D gene: TRBD2; CDR3 DNA: TGCGCCAGCAGCCTAGGACTAGCGGGAGTTTACGAGCAGTACTTC; CDR3 protein: CASSLGLAGVYEQYF
clone size: NA; J gene: TRBJ2-3; V gene: TRBV30; D gene: NA; CDR3 DNA: TGTGCCTGGAGTCCTCAGGGTGGGAGCACAGATACGCAGTATTTT; CDR3 protein: CAWSPQGGSTDTQYF
clone size: NA; J gene: TRBJ2-3; V gene: TRBV5-6; D gene: NA; CDR3 DNA: TGTGCCAGCAGCTCCGGACTAAGCACAGATACGCAGTATTTT; CDR3 protein: CASSSGLSTDTQYF
clone size: NA; J gene: TRBJ2-1; V gene: TRBV9; D gene: TRBD1; CDR3 DNA: TGTGCCAGCAGCGTAGAGAAGGACAGGGACCCCCTAAGCAATGAGCAGTTCTTC; CDR3 protein: CASSVEKDRDPLSNEQFF
clone size: NA; J gene: TRBJ2-5; V gene: TRBV29-1; D gene: TRBD1; CDR3 DNA: TGCAGCGTTGAAGCTGAAGGGACAGCGGTGACCCAGTACTTC; CDR3 protein: CSVEAEGTAVTQYF
clone size: NA; J gene: TRBJ1-5; V gene: TRBV6-6; D gene: TRBD1; CDR3 DNA: TGTGCCAGCAGCCTTCAGGGGGCTGGCAATCAGCCCCAGCATTTT; CDR3 protein: CASSLQGAGNQPQHF
clone size: NA; J gene: TRBJ1-2; V gene: TRBV18; D gene: NA; CDR3 DNA: TGTGCCAGCTCACCCGGAGGGGCTCTCGGGGGCTACACCTTC; CDR3 protein: CASSPGGALGGYTF
clone size: NA; J gene: TRBJ1-5; V gene: TRBV30; D gene: NA; CDR3 DNA: TGTGCCTGGAGTGTACAGGACCATCAGCCCCAGCATTTT; CDR3 protein: CAWSVQDHQPQHF
clone size: NA; J gene: TRBJ2-3; V gene: TRBV7-9; D gene: NA; CDR3 DNA: TGTGCCAGCAGCTTGGGGGGAGTCGGCACAGATACGCAGTATTTT; CDR3 protein: CASSLGGVGTDTQYF
clone size: NA; J gene: TRBJ2-4; V gene: TRBV11-3; D gene: TRBD1; CDR3 DNA: TGTGCCAGCAGCTTAAATCGAGAAGGGGGCGCGGGCCGCTTC; CDR3 protein: CASSLNREGGAGRF
clone size: NA; J gene: TRBJ1-1; V gene: TRBV3-1/TRBV3-2; D gene: NA; CDR3 DNA: TGTGCCAGCAGCGCCATTGGAGACACTGAAGCTTTCTTT; CDR3 protein: CASSAIGDTEAFF
clone size: NA; J gene: TRBJ1-5; V gene: TRBV30; D gene: NA; CDR3 DNA: TGTGCCTGGAGTTCAGATGCAGGGTTCCAGCCCCAGCATTTT; CDR3 protein: CAWSSDAGFQPQHF
clone size: NA; J gene: TRBJ1-4; V gene: TRBV19; D gene: TRBD1; CDR3 DNA: TGTGCCAGTAGCACACGATTGGGACAGGAGAATAATGAAAAACTGTTTTTT; CDR3 protein: CASSTRLGQENNEKLFF
clone size: NA; J gene: TRBJ1-2; V gene: TRBV6-2/TRBV6-3; D gene: NA; CDR3 DNA: TGTGCCAGCAGTTACTCGAATCCTATTGGCTACACCTTC; CDR3 protein: CASSYSNPIGYTF
clone size: NA; J gene: TRBJ1-4; V gene: TRBV29-1; D gene: TRBD1; CDR3 DNA: TGCAGCGTGACAGGGGAGACTAATGAAAAACTGTTTTTT; CDR3 protein: CSVTGETNEKLFF
clone size: NA; J gene: TRBJ1-2; V gene: TRBV6-5; D gene: TRBD1; CDR3 DNA: TGTGCCAGCAGTTACTCTGGGACAGGCGAGGGCTACACCTTC; CDR3 protein: CASSYSGTGEGYTF
clone size: few; J gene: TRBJ1-3; V gene: TRBV14; D gene: NA; CDR3 DNA: TGTGCCAGCAGCCACCGGACAGAGGGAAACACCATATATTTT; CDR3 protein: CASSHRTEGNTIYF
clone size: NA; J gene: TRBJ1-4; V gene: TRBV7-3; D gene: NA; CDR3 DNA: TGTGCCAGCAGCCCCGTCCATGAAAAACTGTTTTTT; CDR3 protein: CASSPVHEKLFF